The 29 T cell receptor beta chains below come from one sample, sequenced in a study of T cell responses to AZD1222 COVID-19 vaccine. Sequenced by immunoSEQ multiplex PCR; TCRdb stores in-frame clones only, minus some. The sample includes 45,000 to 60,000 clones, roughly 80% of them seen just once. The specimen comprised peripheral blood, sampled on day 0 of AZD1222 vaccination. These receptors all come from an adult in good health.

The chain employs TRBV7-2 and TRBJ1-2; 9 bases match TRBD1. Per the germline V gene, CDR1 is SGHTA and CDR2 is FQGNSA. The CDR3 consists of 13 residues. V was pared by 5 bases and J by 4 bases, with 2 bases of the junction left unmatched. CDR3 residues: CASSLDRGYGYTF. The DNA of the CDR3 is TGTGCCAGCAGCCTGGACAGGGGCTATGGCTACACCTTC.

The chain joins TRBV19 to TRBJ2-2, with D hard to call. This CDR3 contains 13 residues. The ends were cut back, 0 bases at V and 5 bases at J, with 4 bases in the middle. Germline CDR1 and CDR2: LNHDA and SQIVND (reference sequence). The CDR3 DNA reads TGTGCCAGTAGTATAGAGGGAACCGGGGAGCTGTTTTTT. Residues: CASSIEGTGELFF. Variable domain in full (rest from reference TRBV19 and TRBJ2-2): DGGITQSPKYLFRKEGQNVTLSCEQNLNHDAMYWYRQDPGQGLRLIYYSQIVNDFQKGDIAEGYSVSREKKESFPLTVTSAQKNPTAFYLCASSIEGTGELFFGEGSRLTVL.

The chain joins TRBV7-2 to TRBJ1-3; perhaps TRBD1 as D (5 bases). The CDR3 sequence is 15 residues long. V was shortened by 0 bases and J by 4 bases, with 10 bases between the two germline ends. CDR1 and CDR2 (germline): SGHTA, FQGNSA. The CDR3 spells CASSLAGVAGNTIYF. In DNA, the CDR3 is TGTGCCAGCAGCTTAGCGGGGGTTGCCGGAAACACCATATATTTT.

This clone was counted a single time. The J gene is TRBJ1-2, the V gene TRBV6-6; 9 nucleotides line up with TRBD1. The CDR3 has 14 residues. The V gene end was trimmed by 7 bases and the J gene end by 1 base; junction bases not matched to a gene: 4. CDR1 is MNHNY, CDR2 SVGAGI, per germline (reference sequence). The CDR3 loop reads CASTRDRDNYGYTF. DNA for the CDR3: TGTGCCAGCACCCGGGACAGGGATAACTATGGCTACACCTTC.

The rearrangement links TRBV28 to TRBJ2-1; D is undetermined. This CDR3 contains 13 residues. Trimming shortened V by 3 bases and J by 9 bases, and 12 bases separated the two germline ends. Germline CDR1 reads MDHEN; CDR2 reads SYDVKM. The CDR3 spells CASSFLSRGEQFF. In DNA, the CDR3 is TGTGCCAGCAGTTTCCTTTCCCGAGGTGAGCAGTTCTTC.

The CDR3 nucleotides read TGTGCCAGCAGTGGAGATCAGCCCCAGCATTTT. Translated: CASSGDQPQHF. The gene calls are TRBV28 and TRBJ1-5; D call uncertain. The CDR3 runs 11 residues. Trimming stripped 5 bases from V and 5 bases from J, with 4 bases between. Germline CDR1 is MDHEN and CDR2 is SYDVKM.

DNA for the CDR3: TGTGCCAGTAGTATAGCGGCCGGAAACACCGGGGAGCTGTTTTTT. Its protein product is CASSIAAGNTGELFF. This chain links TRBV19 with TRBJ2-2, with D unclear. Germline CDR1 LNHDA, CDR2 SQIVND (reference sequence). V was trimmed by 1 base and J by 2 bases, leaving 8 bases between them. The CDR3 runs to 15 residues. The variable domain in full, completed from reference TRBV19 and TRBJ2-2, reads DGGITQSPKYLFRKEGQNVTLSCEQNLNHDAMYWYRQDPGQGLRLIYYSQIVNDFQKGDIAEGYSVSREKKESFPLTVTSAQKNPTAFYLCASSIAAGNTGELFFGEGSRLTVL.

V is TRBV5-1 and J is TRBJ1-1, with 8 bases aligning to TRBD1. J was trimmed by 0 bases and V by 0 bases; bases with no gene match: 4. CDR3 size: 16 residues. CDR1 SGHRS and CDR2 YFSETQ come from the germline V gene. CDR3 residues: CASSLAGTGMNTEAFF. The CDR3 DNA is TGCGCCAGCAGCTTGGCAGGGACAGGCATGAACACTGAAGCTTTCTTT.

V gene TRBV6-2 or TRBV6-3 combines with J gene TRBJ2-7; D is uncertain. The CDR3 covers 12 residues. Trimming took off 6 bases at V and 2 bases at J, with 8 bases between the two ends. The germline V gene has CDR1 MNHEY and CDR2 SVGEGT. CDR3 sequence reads: CASSIHAYEQYF. CDR3 sequence (DNA): TGTGCCAGCAGCATCCACGCCTACGAGCAGTACTTC.

As regards this clone: Other DNA sequences in the same sample also yield this CDR3. The rearrangement uses TRBV29-1 and TRBJ2-2; D unclear. The CDR3 totals 12 residues. Deletions cut 4 bases from V and 2 bases from J, with 5 bases between. Germline CDR1 and CDR2: SQVTM and ANQGSEA. This CDR3 is CSVGENTGELFF. The CDR3 nucleotides are TGCAGCGTTGGAGAAAACACCGGGGAGCTGTTTTTT.

The rearrangement joins TRBV2 to TRBJ1-1; D gene unclear. V was pared by 5 bases and J by 1 base, with 8 bases between. The V gene's germline CDR1 is SNHLY and CDR2 FYNNEI. This CDR3 is built from 13 residues. CDR3 sequence reads: CASSREENTEAFF. The CDR3 nucleotides are TGTGCCAGCAGTAGGGAGGAGAACACTGAAGCTTTCTTT. The full variable domain, with the rest looked up from reference TRBV2 and TRBJ1-1, is EPEVTQTPSHQVTQMGQEVILRCVPISNHLYFYWYRQILGQKVEFLVSFYNNEISEKSEIFDDQFSVERPDGSNFTLKIRSTKLEDSAMYFCASSREENTEAFFGQGTRLTVV.

The chain is built from TRBV5-6 and TRBJ1-5; 7 nucleotides align to TRBD1. The CDR3 has 19 amino acids. In germline, CDR1 is SGHDT, CDR2 YYEEEE. Trimming cost V 4 bases and J 1 base; bases outside gene matches: 17. CDR3 DNA sequence: TGTGCCAGCAGCCGCTGGGACAGTCCCCCCGGAGAGAGCAATCAGCCCCAGCATTTT. Encoded protein: CASSRWDSPPGESNQPQHF.

The chain recombines TRBV7-2 with TRBJ2-1, with 9 bases fitting TRBD2. Germline assignment: CDR1 SGHTA and CDR2 FQGNSA. J was trimmed by 7 bases and V by 1 base; bases with no gene match: 8. The CDR3 runs to 16 residues. CDR3 region: CASSLGGGRALNEQFF. CDR3 coding DNA: TGTGCCAGCAGCTTAGGGGGCGGGAGGGCCTTAAATGAGCAGTTCTTC.

Only one count was recorded for this clone. This chain joins TRBV9 and TRBJ1-2, with D unresolved. The CDR3 runs to 14 residues. Germline CDR1 and CDR2: SGDLS and YYNGEE. Trimming cost V 0 bases and J 5 bases, with 11 bases left between them. The DNA for the CDR3 is TGTGCCAGCAGCGTAGCGGTACTGGGATATGGCTACACCTTC. Translated, it gives CASSVAVLGYGYTF.

This clone was seen once. The chain combines TRBV11-2 with TRBJ2-2, with TRBD2 identical over 9 bases. This CDR3 spans 17 amino acids. CDR1 is SGHAT, CDR2 FQNNGV, per germline. After removal of 6 bases from V and 1 base from J, the junction contained 9 bases not matched to a gene. The CDR3 nucleotides read TGTGCCAGCAGTTCACTCGCGGGGGGGAAGAACACCGGGGAGCTGTTTTTT. Residues: CASSSLAGGKNTGELFF.

The chain carries TRBV6-4 and TRBJ2-1, with 12 positions matching TRBD2. The CDR3 has 17 residues. V shed 8 bases and J 1 base; nucleotides not matched to a gene: 9. Germline loops: CDR1 MRHNA, CDR2 SNTAGT. The CDR3 DNA follows: TGTGCCAGCTCCCCGGGACTAGCGGGTTCTTCCTACAATGAGCAGTTCTTC. It is translated as CASSPGLAGSSYNEQFF.

The chain couples TRBV7-8 to TRBJ1-6; D call uncertain. Germline loops: CDR1 SGHVS, CDR2 FQNEAQ. Trimming removed 2 bases at V and 10 bases at J, with 15 bases between. The CDR3 loop spans 15 amino acids. The CDR3 bases are TGTGCCAGCAGCTTATCGGACGGTGGTTTGTCACCCCTCCACTTT. Amino acids: CASSLSDGGLSPLHF.

This clone appeared a few times. The chain has TRBV20-1 and TRBJ1-1; D is undetermined. This CDR3 has 12 amino acids. CDR1 is DFQATT and CDR2 is SNEGSKA in the germline V gene (reference sequence). V lost 3 bases, J lost 5 bases, and 10 bases lay in between. CDR3 DNA sequence: TGCAGTGCTAGTATGGTGGGTACTGAAGCTTTCTTT. Its translation: CSASMVGTEAFF.

This chain joins TRBV5-1 and TRBJ1-3; 9 positions agree with TRBD1. After removal of 2 bases from V and 7 bases from J, the junction contained 4 bases not matched to a gene. This CDR3 has 14 residues. Germline CDR1 and CDR2: SGHRS and YFSETQ. The CDR3: CASSFGTGTNTIYF. The CDR3 nucleotides are TGCGCCAGCAGCTTCGGGACAGGGACTAACACCATATATTTT.

In this sample, this clone turned up once. The V and J genes are TRBV15 and TRBJ2-7; D may be TRBD1 or TRBD2 (5 bases each). Germline CDR1 and CDR2: LNHNV and YYDKDF (reference sequence). The CDR3 contains 13 residues. Deletions cut 3 bases from V and 6 bases from J, with 12 bases between. The CDR3 nucleotides are TGTGCCACCAGCAGGGCCCGGGGCCGCGAGCAGTACGTC. Protein: CATSRARGREQYV.

This clone turned up a few times. J is TRBJ2-7 and V is TRBV18; 12 positions agree with TRBD2. V gave up 4 bases and J gave up 5 bases; unmatched junction bases: 6. The CDR3 loop spans 15 amino acids. Germline V CDR1 and CDR2: KGHSH, LQKENI. This CDR3 reads CASSLGTSGFDEQYV. CDR3 DNA sequence: TGTGCCAGCTCACTCGGGACTAGCGGGTTCGACGAGCAGTACGTC.

The chain employs TRBV14 and TRBJ1-2, with no clear D. V was cut by 1 base and J by 6 bases, with 9 bases left in between. This CDR3 comprises 13 residues. From germline, CDR1 is SGHDN and CDR2 FVKESK. This CDR3 is CASSQATWDGYTF. Here the CDR3 DNA reads TGTGCCAGCAGCCAAGCTACCTGGGATGGCTACACCTTC.

This clone was picked up one time. The chain links TRBV6-2 or TRBV6-3 to TRBJ1-6; D perhaps matches TRBD1 (5 bases). Trimming cost V 2 bases and J 9 bases, with 11 bases left between them. This CDR3 region has 14 residues. Germline V gene lookup returns CDR1 MNHEY and CDR2 SVGEGT. The CDR3, as DNA: TGTGCCAGCAGTTACGGAGGGGCTCGTTCACCCCTCCACTTT. This translates into CASSYGGARSPLHF.

The chain combines TRBV11-2 with TRBJ1-2; D gene unclear. Germline-derived CDR1 and CDR2 are SGHAT and FQNNGV. Trimming stripped 6 bases from V and 7 bases from J, with 12 bases between. The length of the CDR3 is 12 residues. CDR3 DNA: TGTGCCAGCAGTTCTAGTCCTGCTGGCTACACCTTC. Its translation: CASSSSPAGYTF.

The V and J genes are TRBV23-1 and TRBJ2-7; D is tentatively TRBD1 or TRBD2 (5 bases each). TRBV23-1 belongs to the ORF category, with a function that is uncertain. This CDR3 is built from 15 residues. The V and J ends lost 0 bases and 2 bases respectively, with 11 bases between them. This CDR3 is CASSQSPGRTYEQYF. The CDR3 bases are TGCGCCAGCAGTCAATCCCCGGGACGGACCTACGAGCAGTACTTC.

DNA for the CDR3: TGTGCCAGCAGTTTAATCTGGGACAGGGACACTGAAGCTTTCTTT. Translating gives CASSLIWDRDTEAFF. The chain couples TRBV28 to TRBJ1-1; TRBD1 matches 9 bases. The germline CDR1 and CDR2 sequences are MDHEN and SYDVKM. The CDR3 is 15 residues long. With 2 bases clipped from V and 3 bases from J, the junction kept 4 bases outside the gene matches.

J is TRBJ1-1 and V is TRBV28; 7 bases map to TRBD1. After removal of 7 bases from V and 1 base from J, the junction contained 12 bases not matched to a gene. Germline CDR1 and CDR2: MDHEN and SYDVKM. This CDR3 is built from 16 residues. The CDR3 protein is CASTLTGISGNTEAFF. The CDR3 bases are TGTGCCAGCACCTTGACAGGGATTAGTGGGAACACTGAAGCTTTCTTT.

A few counts support this clone. The chain employs TRBV7-2 and TRBJ2-2; 9 nucleotides agree with TRBD1. Looked up from germline, CDR1 is SGHTA and CDR2 is FQGNSA. The CDR3 spans 14 residues. This CDR3 reads CAGGTGLNTGELFF. The CDR3 DNA sequence: TGTGCGGGGGGGACAGGGTTGAACACCGGGGAGCTGTTTTTT.

This clone has more than one count but fewer than ten. V gene TRBV5-4 combines with J gene TRBJ2-1, with unresolved D. Germline CDR1 reads SGHNT; CDR2 reads YYREEE (reference sequence). The ends were cut back, 4 bases at V and 9 bases at J, with 8 bases in the middle. CDR3 length equals 11 residues. This CDR3 reads CASSALTEQFF. In DNA form, the CDR3 reads TGTGCCAGCAGCGCCCTTACTGAGCAGTTCTTC.